Following are 20 T cell receptor beta chains from one sample sequenced in a study of T-cell memory formation after mild COVID-19. Using its own MiXCR run on the 5' RACE reads, TCRdb lists one record per CDR3 protein. The repertoire holds 400,000 to 500,000 distinct CDR3 sequences, with approximately 18% as singletons. The sequenced sample consisted of PBMCs or a T cell subset sorted from them (not recorded which). These receptor sequences come from a man between 18 and 35 years old who had mild COVID-19 (a few samples of this study predate the infection). Cell type and time point are not known.

This clonotype was detected only a few times. This chain uses TRBV10-2 with TRBJ2-5; D remains ambiguous. This CDR3 is 15 amino acids long. V was clipped by 6 bases and J by 5 bases, with 19 bases between them. The germline gives CDR1 WSHSY, CDR2 SAAADI. The CDR3 loop is CASRSHGRSVETQYF. The CDR3 DNA is TGCGCCAGCAGATCCCATGGACGGAGCGTGGAGACCCAGTACTTC.

The V and J genes are TRBV9 and TRBJ2-3, with a possible D match to TRBD2 (7 bases). The CDR3 has 15 amino acids. Germline V gene sequence: CDR1 SGDLS, CDR2 YYNGEE. Trimming cost V 0 bases and J 2 bases, with 10 bases left between them. The CDR3 DNA reads as TGTGCCAGCAGCGTAGAACGGGGGGCCACAGATACGCAGTATTTT. Amino acid sequence: CASSVERGATDTQYF.

This clonotype has only a few counts. The chain uses TRBV7-9 and TRBJ1-4; D is perhaps TRBD1 (6 bases). This CDR3 region has 14 residues. V was clipped by 1 base and J by 10 bases, with 13 bases between them. CDR1 is SEHNR and CDR2 is FQNEAQ in the germline V gene (reference sequence). The CDR3 loop is CASSLEGELRKLFF. CDR3 coding DNA: TGTGCCAGCAGCTTAGAGGGGGAATTGAGAAAACTGTTTTTT. Using reference TRBV7-9 and TRBJ1-4 for the parts outside the CDR3, the full variable domain is DTGVSQNPRHKITKRGQNVTFRCDPISEHNRLYWYRQTLGQGPEFLTYFQNEAQLEKSRLLSDRFSAERPKGSFSTLEIQRTEQGDSAMYLCASSLEGELRKLFFGSGTQLSVL.

This clonotype has only a few counts. The chain is built from TRBV7-9 and TRBJ2-7; 7 nucleotides align to TRBD1. V lost 5 bases and J lost 4; bases outside the gene matches: 11. Germline-derived CDR1 and CDR2 are SEHNR and FQNEAQ (reference sequence). The CDR3 totals 15 residues. CDR3 sequence: CASSHTGTAPYEQYF. CDR3 nucleotides: TGTGCCAGCAGCCATACCGGGACAGCCCCTTACGAGCAGTACTTC.

Many counts were recorded for this clonotype. The chain recombines TRBV20-1 with TRBJ2-7, with a tentative D call TRBD2 (7 bases). The germline V and J ends were trimmed by 3 bases and 2 bases, with 17 bases remaining between them. The germline V gene has CDR1 DFQATT and CDR2 SNEGSKA (reference sequence). This CDR3 contains 15 residues. The CDR3 here is CSARPGGGTPYEQYF. The DNA for the CDR3 is TGCAGTGCTAGGCCGGGGGGAGGGACACCCTACGAGCAGTACTTC.

This rearrangement joins TRBV29-1 to TRBJ2-7; D is ambiguous. The germline V and J ends were trimmed by 7 bases and 0 bases, with 13 bases remaining between them. The germline gives CDR1 SQVTM, CDR2 ANQGSEA. The CDR3 is 13 residues long. The CDR3 DNA reads TGCAGCGCGATCAAAAGTAGCTCCTACGAGCAGTACTTC. This gives the protein CSAIKSSSYEQYF.

In DNA form, the CDR3 reads TGCGCCAGCAGCCAAGGGGGGGGCGGCGAGACCCAGTACTTC. This translates into CASSQGGGGETQYF. The V gene is TRBV4-3, the J gene TRBJ2-5, with D perhaps matching TRBD2 (7 bases). There are 14 residues in the CDR3. V lost 1 base to trimming and J lost 5 bases, with 11 bases between them. Per germline, CDR1 LGHNA and CDR2 YSLEER.

V and J are TRBV21-1 and TRBJ1-1; the table's D call, TRBD1, has no DNA check behind it. TRBV21-1 is classified as a pseudogene. The CDR3 length is 13 residues. CDR3 amino acids: CASSKVRVDEAFF. The CDR3 DNA reads as TGTGCCAGCAGCAAGGTCCGGGTCGATGAAGCTTTCTTT.

This chain joins TRBV4-1 and TRBJ2-1; maybe TRBD1 (5 bases). CDR3 length: 15 residues. The germline V and J ends were trimmed by 3 bases and 3 bases, with 12 bases remaining between them. Germline V gene sequence: CDR1 MGHRA, CDR2 YSYEKL. This chain's CDR3 is CASSHSARGYNEQFF. In nucleotides, the CDR3 is TGCGCCAGCAGCCATTCGGCTAGGGGCTACAATGAGCAGTTCTTC.

The chain has TRBV5-1 and TRBJ2-3, with 14 bases that match TRBD2. The CDR3 contains 19 residues. Germline CDR1 and CDR2: SGHRS and YFSETQ. With V trimmed by 1 base and J by 0 bases, 7 bases remained unmatched. CDR3 nucleotide sequence: TGCGCCAGCAGCTTGTTTGGACTAGCGGGGGGTCCTAGCACAGATACGCAGTATTTT. It encodes CASSLFGLAGGPSTDTQYF.

V usage is TRBV12-3 or TRBV12-4 and J usage is TRBJ1-5, with unresolved D. The germline V and J ends were trimmed by 2 bases and 1 base, with 6 bases remaining between them. The CDR3 spans 14 residues. Here the CDR3 reads CASSLTESNQPQHF. The CDR3 nucleotides read TGTGCCAGCAGTTTAACGGAAAGCAATCAGCCCCAGCATTTT.

This clonotype was recorded a few times. The V and J genes are TRBV9 and TRBJ1-2, with 8 bases matching TRBD1. CDR3 length equals 14 residues. V trimming: 2 bases; J trimming: 4 bases; junction bases outside the gene matches: 4. In germline, CDR1 is SGDLS, CDR2 YYNGEE. CDR3 sequence (DNA): TGTGCCAGCAGCGTTCCAGGGGGCAGCTATGGCTACACCTTC. Translation: CASSVPGGSYGYTF.

This clonotype has only a few counts. This rearrangement joins TRBV11-2 to TRBJ2-7; tentatively, D is TRBD2 (5 bases). Trimming took off 5 bases at V and 4 bases at J, with 6 bases between the two ends. Germline V gene lookup returns CDR1 SGHAT and CDR2 FQNNGV. This CDR3 has 11 amino acids. CDR3 DNA: TGTGCCAGCAGCACTAGTTACGAGCAGTACTTC. Residues: CASSTSYEQYF. Based on the CDR3 plus reference TRBV11-2 and TRBJ2-7, the full variable domain is EAGVAQSPRYKIIEKRQSVAFWCNPISGHATLYWYQQILGQGPKLLIQFQNNGVVDDSQLPKDRFSAERLKGVDSTLKIQPAKLEDSAVYLCASSTSYEQYFGPGTRLTVT.

This clonotype was detected a few times. The rearrangement joins TRBV4-1 to TRBJ2-5; D gene ambiguous. Germline CDR1 and CDR2: MGHRA and YSYEKL. The V end lost 0 bases, the J end lost 1 base, and 9 bases lay between the germline ends. This CDR3 region has 15 residues. As DNA, the CDR3 is TGCGCCAGCAGCCAAGATCCCGGCCCCCAAGAGACCCAGTACTTC. Translation: CASSQDPGPQETQYF.

This chain joins TRBV4-3 and TRBJ2-6; a possible D gene is TRBD1 (7 bases). The V end was cut by 1 base, the J end by 0 bases, with 13 bases between. This CDR3 has 18 residues. CDR1 LGHNA and CDR2 YSLEER come from the germline V gene. This chain's CDR3 is CASSQAYQGGSGANVLTF. CDR3 nucleotides: TGCGCCAGCAGCCAAGCTTACCAGGGGGGCTCTGGGGCCAACGTCCTGACTTTC.

There are a few counts of this clonotype. V and J are TRBV7-9 and TRBJ1-1, with 8 bases matching TRBD1. Germline CDR1 SEHNR, CDR2 FQNEAQ (reference sequence). Unmatched junction bases numbered 3, after V lost 1 base and J lost 5 bases. CDR3 size: 14 residues. CDR3 in DNA: TGTGCCAGCAGCTTAGGGACAGGGAAAACTGAAGCTTTCTTT. Its translation is CASSLGTGKTEAFF.

The rearrangement links TRBV7-9 to TRBJ1-2; TRBD1 matches 11 bases. This CDR3 region has 16 residues. V lost 5 bases and J lost 7; bases outside the gene matches: 12. CDR1 is SEHNR and CDR2 is FQNEAQ in the germline V gene (reference sequence). The CDR3 DNA is TGTGCCAGCAGCCGAAAAGGACAGGGGGCTATTTTTGGCTACACCTTC. Protein product: CASSRKGQGAIFGYTF.

This clonotype showed up just a few times. This chain uses TRBV20-1 with TRBJ1-5, with D perhaps TRBD1 (6 bases). Germline-derived CDR1 and CDR2 are DFQATT and SNEGSKA (reference sequence). The CDR3 is 17 residues long. V shed 3 bases and J shed 5 bases, with 23 bases lying between them. CDR3 nucleotides: TGCAGTGCTAGGAACTCCCGTCTTGGGGGCCTCGATCAGCCCCAGCATTTT. This encodes CSARNSRLGGLDQPQHF.

This clonotype was seen only a few times. The chain is built from TRBV5-1 and TRBJ2-7; D may match TRBD1 or TRBD2 (5 bases each). The CDR3 consists of 11 residues. Germline CDR1 and CDR2: SGHRS and YFSETQ. V lost 7 bases and J 3 bases, leaving 8 bases between the germline ends. The CDR3 region has the DNA TGCGCCAGCCGGGACCGCTACGAGCAGTACTTC. Residues: CASRDRYEQYF.

The CDR3 coding sequence is TGTGCCATCACCCCAGACAGGGCTGGAAACACCATATATTTT. Translated, it gives CAITPDRAGNTIYF. The gene calls are TRBV10-3 and TRBJ1-3, with 7 bases aligning to TRBD1. The CDR3 consists of 14 residues. Germline assignment: CDR1 ENHRY and CDR2 SYGVKD. The J segment lost 2 bases and the V segment lost 7 bases, leaving 5 bases of the junction unmatched.